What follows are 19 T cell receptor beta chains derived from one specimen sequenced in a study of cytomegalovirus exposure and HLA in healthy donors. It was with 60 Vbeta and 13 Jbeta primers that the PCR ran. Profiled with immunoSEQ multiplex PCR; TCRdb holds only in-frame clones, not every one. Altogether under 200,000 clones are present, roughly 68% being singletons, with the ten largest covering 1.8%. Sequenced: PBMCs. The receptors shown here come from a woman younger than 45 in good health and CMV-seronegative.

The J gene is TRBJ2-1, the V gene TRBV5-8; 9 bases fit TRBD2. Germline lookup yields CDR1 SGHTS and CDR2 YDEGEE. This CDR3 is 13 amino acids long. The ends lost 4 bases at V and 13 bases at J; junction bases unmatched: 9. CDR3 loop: CASSREASGTQFF. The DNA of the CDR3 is TGTGCCAGCAGCCGTGAGGCTAGCGGGACCCAGTTCTTC. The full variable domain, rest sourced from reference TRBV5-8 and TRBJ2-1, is EAGVTQSPTHLIKTRGQQATLRCSPISGHTSVYWYQQALGLGLQFLLWYDEGEERNRGNFPPRFSGRQFPNYSSELNVNALELEDSALYLCASSREASGTQFFGPGTRLTVL.

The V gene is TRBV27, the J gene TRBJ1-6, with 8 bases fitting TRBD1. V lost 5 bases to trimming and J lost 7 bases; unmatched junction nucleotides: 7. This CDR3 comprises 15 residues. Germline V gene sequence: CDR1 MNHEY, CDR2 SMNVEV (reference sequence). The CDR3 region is CASSRTGGGNSPLHF. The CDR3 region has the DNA TGTGCCAGCAGTCGAACAGGGGGTGGCAATTCACCCCTCCACTTT.

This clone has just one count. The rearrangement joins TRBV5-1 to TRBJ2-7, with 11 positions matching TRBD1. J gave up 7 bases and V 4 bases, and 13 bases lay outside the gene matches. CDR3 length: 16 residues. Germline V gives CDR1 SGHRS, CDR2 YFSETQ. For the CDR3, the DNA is TGCGCCAGCAGCCGGACAGGGGGCGAGTCCCTTTGTGAGCAGTACTTC. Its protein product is CASSRTGGESLCEQYF.

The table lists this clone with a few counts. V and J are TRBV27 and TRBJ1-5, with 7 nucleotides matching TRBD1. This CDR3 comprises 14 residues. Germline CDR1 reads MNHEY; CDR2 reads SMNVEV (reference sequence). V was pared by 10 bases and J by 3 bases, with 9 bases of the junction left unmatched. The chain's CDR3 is CATAGTDFNQPQHF. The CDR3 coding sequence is TGTGCCACCGCCGGGACAGATTTCAATCAGCCCCAGCATTTT.

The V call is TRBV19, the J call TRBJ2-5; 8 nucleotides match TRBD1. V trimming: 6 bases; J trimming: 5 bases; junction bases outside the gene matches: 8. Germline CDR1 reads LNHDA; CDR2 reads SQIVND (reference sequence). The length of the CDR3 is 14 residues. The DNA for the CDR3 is TGTGCCAGTAGCCCCTTCAGGGGGCTGGAGACCCAGTACTTC. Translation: CASSPFRGLETQYF.

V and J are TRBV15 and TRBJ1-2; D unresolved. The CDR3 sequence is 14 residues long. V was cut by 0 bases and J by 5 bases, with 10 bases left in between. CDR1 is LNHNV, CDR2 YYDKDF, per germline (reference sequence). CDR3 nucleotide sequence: TGTGCCACCAGCAGAGATCGGCGGTTATATGGCTACACCTTC. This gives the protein CATSRDRRLYGYTF.

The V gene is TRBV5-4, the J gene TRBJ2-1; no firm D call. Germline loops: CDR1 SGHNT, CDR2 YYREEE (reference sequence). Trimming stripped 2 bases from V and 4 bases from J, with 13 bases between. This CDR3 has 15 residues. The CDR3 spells CASSFEYALYNEQFF. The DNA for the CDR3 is TGTGCCAGCAGCTTTGAGTATGCCCTATACAATGAGCAGTTCTTC.

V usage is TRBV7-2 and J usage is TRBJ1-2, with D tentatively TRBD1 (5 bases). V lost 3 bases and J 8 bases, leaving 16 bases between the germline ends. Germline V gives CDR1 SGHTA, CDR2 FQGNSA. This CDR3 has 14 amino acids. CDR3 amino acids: CASSFLQLGAGYTF. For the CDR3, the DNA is TGTGCCAGCAGCTTCCTGCAATTAGGGGCGGGCTACACCTTC. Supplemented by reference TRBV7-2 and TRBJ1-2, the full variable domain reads GAGVSQSPSNKVTEKGKDVELRCDPISGHTALYWYRQSLGQGLEFLIYFQGNSAPDKSGLPSDRFSAERTGGSVSTLTIQRTQQEDSAVYLCASSFLQLGAGYTFGSGTRLTVV.

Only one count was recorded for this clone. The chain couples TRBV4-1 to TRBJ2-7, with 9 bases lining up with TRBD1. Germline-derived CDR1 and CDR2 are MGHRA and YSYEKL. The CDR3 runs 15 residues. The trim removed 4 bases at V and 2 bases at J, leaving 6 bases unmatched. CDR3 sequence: CASSPGQGLTYEQYF. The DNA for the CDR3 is TGCGCCAGCAGCCCTGGACAGGGGCTAACCTACGAGCAGTACTTC.

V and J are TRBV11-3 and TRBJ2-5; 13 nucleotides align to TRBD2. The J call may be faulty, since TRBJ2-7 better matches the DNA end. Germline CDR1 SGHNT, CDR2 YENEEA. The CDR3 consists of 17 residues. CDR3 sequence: CASSPGLAGVGSGEQYF. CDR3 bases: TGTGCCAGCAGCCCTGGACTAGCGGGAGTAGGTTCGGGCGAGCAGTACTTC.

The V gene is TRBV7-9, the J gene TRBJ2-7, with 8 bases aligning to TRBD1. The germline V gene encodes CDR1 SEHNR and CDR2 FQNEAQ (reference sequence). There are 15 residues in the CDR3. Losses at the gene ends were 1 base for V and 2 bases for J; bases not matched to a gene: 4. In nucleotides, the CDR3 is TGTGCCAGCAGCTTAGTATGGGACAGGACCTACGAGCAGTACTTC. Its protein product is CASSLVWDRTYEQYF.

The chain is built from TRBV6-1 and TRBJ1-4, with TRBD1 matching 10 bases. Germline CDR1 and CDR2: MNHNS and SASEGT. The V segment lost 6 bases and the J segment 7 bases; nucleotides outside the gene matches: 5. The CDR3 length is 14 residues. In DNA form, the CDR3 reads TGTGCCAGCAGGAGGGGACAGGGGAGTGAAAAACTGTTTTTT. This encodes CASRRGQGSEKLFF.

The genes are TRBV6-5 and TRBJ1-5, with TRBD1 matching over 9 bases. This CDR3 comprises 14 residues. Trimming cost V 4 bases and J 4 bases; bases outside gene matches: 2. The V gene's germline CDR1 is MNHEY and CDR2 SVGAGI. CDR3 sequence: CASSSTGGNQPQHF. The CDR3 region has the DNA TGTGCCAGCAGTTCGACAGGGGGTAATCAGCCCCAGCATTTT.

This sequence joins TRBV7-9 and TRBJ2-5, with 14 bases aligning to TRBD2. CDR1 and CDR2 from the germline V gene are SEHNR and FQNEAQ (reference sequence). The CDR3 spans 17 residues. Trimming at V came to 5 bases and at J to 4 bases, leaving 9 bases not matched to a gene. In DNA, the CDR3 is TGTGCCAGCAGCGCCTCCTCCGGGACTAGCGGGGGAGAGACCCAGTACTTC. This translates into CASSASSGTSGGETQYF.

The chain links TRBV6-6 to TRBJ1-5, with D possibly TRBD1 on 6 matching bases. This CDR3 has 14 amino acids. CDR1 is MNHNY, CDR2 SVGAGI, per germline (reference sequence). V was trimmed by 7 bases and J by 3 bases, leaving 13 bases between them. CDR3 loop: CASKKTGTNQPQHF. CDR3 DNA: TGTGCCAGCAAGAAGACAGGTACCAATCAGCCCCAGCATTTT.

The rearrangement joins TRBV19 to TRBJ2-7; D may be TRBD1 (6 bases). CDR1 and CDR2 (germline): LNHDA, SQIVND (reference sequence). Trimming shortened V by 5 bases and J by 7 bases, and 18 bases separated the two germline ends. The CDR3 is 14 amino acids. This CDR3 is CASSGEVTGREQYF. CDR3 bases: TGTGCCAGTAGTGGTGAGGTCACAGGGAGAGAGCAGTACTTC.

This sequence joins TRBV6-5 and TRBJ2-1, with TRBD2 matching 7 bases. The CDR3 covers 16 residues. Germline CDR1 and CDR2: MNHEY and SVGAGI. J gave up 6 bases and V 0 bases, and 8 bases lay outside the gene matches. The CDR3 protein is CASSYSFQRDGNEQFF. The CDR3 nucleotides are TGTGCCAGCAGTTACTCGTTCCAGCGGGATGGCAATGAGCAGTTCTTC.

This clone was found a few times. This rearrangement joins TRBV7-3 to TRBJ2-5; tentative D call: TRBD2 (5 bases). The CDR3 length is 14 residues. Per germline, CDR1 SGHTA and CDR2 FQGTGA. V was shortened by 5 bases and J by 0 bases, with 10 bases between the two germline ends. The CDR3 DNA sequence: TGTGCCAGCAGCCTAGAGGGTTACCAAGAGACCCAGTACTTC. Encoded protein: CASSLEGYQETQYF.

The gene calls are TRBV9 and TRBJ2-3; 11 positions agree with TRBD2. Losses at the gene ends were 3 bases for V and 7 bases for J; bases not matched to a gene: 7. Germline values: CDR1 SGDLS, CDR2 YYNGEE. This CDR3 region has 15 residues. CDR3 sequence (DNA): TGTGCCAGCAGCGGGGTACTAGCGGGAGCGTATACGCAGTATTTT. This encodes CASSGVLAGAYTQYF.